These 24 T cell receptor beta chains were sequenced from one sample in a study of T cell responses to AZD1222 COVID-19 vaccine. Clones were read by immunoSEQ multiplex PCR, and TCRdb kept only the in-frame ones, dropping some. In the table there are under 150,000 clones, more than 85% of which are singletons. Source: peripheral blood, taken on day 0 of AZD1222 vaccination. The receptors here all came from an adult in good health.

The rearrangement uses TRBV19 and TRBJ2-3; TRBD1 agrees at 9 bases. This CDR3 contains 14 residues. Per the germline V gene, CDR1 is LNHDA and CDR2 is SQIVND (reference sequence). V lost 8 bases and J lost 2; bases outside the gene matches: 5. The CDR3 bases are TGTGCCAGTGGCCGGGACAGGGCCACAGATACGCAGTATTTT. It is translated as CASGRDRATDTQYF.

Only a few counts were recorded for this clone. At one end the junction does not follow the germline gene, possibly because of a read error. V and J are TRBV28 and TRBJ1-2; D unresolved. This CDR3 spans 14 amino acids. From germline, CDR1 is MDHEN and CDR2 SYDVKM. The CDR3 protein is CASRVPGFNHGYTF. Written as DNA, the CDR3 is TGTGCCAGCAGGGTTCCGGGATTTAACCATGGCTACACCTTC.

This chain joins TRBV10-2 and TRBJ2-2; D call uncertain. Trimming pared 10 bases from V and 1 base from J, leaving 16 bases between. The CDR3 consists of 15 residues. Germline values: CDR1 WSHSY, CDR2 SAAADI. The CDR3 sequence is CATQLRTENTGELFF. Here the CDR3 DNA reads TGCGCCACCCAACTTCGAACAGAGAACACCGGGGAGCTGTTTTTT.

CDR3 protein: CASSQGLNTDTQYF. CDR3 DNA: TGCGCCAGCAGCCAAGGGCTCAACACAGATACGCAGTATTTT. The chain joins TRBV4-1 to TRBJ2-3; unclear D gene. CDR3 size: 14 residues. Per germline, CDR1 MGHRA and CDR2 YSYEKL. The V gene lost 1 base and the J gene lost 2 bases, with 7 bases spanning the gap.

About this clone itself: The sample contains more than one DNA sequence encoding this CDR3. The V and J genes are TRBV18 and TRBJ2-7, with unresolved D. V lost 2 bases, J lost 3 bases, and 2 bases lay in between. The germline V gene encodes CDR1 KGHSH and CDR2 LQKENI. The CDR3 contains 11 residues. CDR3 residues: CASSPDYEQYF. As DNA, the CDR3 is TGTGCCAGCTCACCAGACTACGAGCAGTACTTC.

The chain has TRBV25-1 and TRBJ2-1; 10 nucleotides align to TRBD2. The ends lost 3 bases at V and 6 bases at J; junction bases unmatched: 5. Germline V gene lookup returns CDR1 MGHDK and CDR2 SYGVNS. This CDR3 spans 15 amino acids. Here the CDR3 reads CASSDPSGSFNEQFF. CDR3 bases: TGTGCCAGCAGTGATCCTAGCGGGAGTTTCAATGAGCAGTTCTTC.

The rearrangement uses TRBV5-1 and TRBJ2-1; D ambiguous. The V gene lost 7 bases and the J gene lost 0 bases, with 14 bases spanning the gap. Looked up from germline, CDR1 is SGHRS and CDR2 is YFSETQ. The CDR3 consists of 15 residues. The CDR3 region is CASRGSVGSYNEQFF. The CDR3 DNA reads TGCGCCAGCCGCGGATCAGTAGGCTCCTACAATGAGCAGTTCTTC.

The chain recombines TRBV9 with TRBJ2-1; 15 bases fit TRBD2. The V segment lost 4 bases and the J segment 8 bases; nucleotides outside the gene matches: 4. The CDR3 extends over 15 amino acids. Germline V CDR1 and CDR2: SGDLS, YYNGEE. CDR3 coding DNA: TGTGCCAGCAGCTTTGGACTAGCGGGAGGGGATGAGCAGTTCTTC. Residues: CASSFGLAGGDEQFF.

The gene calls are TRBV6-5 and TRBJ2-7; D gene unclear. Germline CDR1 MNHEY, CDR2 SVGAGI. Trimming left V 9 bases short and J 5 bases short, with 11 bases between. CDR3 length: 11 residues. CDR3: CASYSNHEQYF. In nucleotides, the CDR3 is TGTGCCAGTTACAGCAACCACGAGCAGTACTTC.

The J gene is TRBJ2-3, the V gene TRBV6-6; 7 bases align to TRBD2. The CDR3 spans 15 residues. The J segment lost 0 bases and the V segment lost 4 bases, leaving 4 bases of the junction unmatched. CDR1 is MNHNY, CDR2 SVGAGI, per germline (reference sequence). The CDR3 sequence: CASSFGEGSTDTQYF. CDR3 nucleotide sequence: TGTGCCAGCAGTTTTGGGGAGGGTAGCACAGATACGCAGTATTTT.

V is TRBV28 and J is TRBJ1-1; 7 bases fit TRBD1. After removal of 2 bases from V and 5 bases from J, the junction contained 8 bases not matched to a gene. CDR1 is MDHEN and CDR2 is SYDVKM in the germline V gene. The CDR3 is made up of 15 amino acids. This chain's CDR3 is CASSLIQQGRTEAFF. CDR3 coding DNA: TGTGCCAGCAGTTTAATCCAACAGGGGCGGACTGAAGCTTTCTTT.

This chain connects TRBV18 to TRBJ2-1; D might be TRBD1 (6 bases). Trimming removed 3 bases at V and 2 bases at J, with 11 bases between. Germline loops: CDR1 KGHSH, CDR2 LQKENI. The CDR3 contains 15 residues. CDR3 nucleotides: TGTGCCAGCTCACCGGGGGCGCCTCCCTACAATGAGCAGTTCTTC. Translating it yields CASSPGAPPYNEQFF.

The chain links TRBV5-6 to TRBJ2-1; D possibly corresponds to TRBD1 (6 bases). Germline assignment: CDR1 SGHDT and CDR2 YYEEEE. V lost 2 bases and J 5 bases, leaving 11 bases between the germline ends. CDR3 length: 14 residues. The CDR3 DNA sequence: TGTGCCAGCAGCTTCTTGACAGGTAACAATGAGCAGTTCTTC. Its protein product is CASSFLTGNNEQFF.

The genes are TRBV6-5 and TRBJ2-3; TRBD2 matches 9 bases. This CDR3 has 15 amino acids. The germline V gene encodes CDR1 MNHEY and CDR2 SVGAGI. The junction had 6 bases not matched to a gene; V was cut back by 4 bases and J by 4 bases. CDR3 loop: CASSSYSGSSDTQYF. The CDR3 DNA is TGTGCCAGCAGTTCTTATAGCGGGAGCTCAGATACGCAGTATTTT.

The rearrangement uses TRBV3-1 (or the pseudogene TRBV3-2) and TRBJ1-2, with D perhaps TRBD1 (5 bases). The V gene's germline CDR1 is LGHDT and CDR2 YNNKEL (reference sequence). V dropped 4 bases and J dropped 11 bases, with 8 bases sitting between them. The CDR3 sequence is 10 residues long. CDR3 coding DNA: TGTGCCAGCAGCCCTCGACAGTACACCTTC. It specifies CASSPRQYTF.

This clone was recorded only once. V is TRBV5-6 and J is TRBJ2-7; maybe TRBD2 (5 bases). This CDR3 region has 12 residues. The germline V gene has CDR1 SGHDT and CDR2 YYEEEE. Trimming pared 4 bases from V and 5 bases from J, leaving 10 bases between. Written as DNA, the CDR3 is TGTGCCAGCAGCCGGGGTCGGCACGAGCAGTACTTC. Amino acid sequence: CASSRGRHEQYF.

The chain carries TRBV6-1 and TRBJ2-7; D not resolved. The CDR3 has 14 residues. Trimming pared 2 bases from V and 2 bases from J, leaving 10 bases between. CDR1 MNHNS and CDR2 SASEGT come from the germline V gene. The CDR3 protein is CASSEIGDTYEQYF. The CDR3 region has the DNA TGTGCCAGCAGTGAAATTGGAGACACCTACGAGCAGTACTTC.

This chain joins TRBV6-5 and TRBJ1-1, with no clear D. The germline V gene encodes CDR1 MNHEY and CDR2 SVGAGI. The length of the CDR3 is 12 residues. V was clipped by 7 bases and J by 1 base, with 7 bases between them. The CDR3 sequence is CASIRQNTEAFF. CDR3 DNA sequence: TGTGCCAGCATTAGGCAGAACACTGAAGCTTTCTTT.

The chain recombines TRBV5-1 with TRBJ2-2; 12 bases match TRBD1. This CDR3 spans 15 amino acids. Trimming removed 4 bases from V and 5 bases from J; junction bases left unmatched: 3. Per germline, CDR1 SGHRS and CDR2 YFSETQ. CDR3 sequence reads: CASSGTGGRTGELFF. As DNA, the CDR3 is TGCGCCAGCAGCGGGACAGGGGGCCGGACCGGGGAGCTGTTTTTT.

The CDR3 DNA reads as TGTGCCAGCAGTTCAGGACAGGGCGGGGAAAAACTGTTTTTT. Its protein is CASSSGQGGEKLFF. V is TRBV6-6 and J is TRBJ1-4; 8 nucleotides line up with TRBD1. The germline V gene encodes CDR1 MNHNY and CDR2 SVGAGI (reference sequence). There are 14 residues in the CDR3. Germline trimming cut 4 bases from V and 8 bases from J; bases unmatched to any gene: 6.

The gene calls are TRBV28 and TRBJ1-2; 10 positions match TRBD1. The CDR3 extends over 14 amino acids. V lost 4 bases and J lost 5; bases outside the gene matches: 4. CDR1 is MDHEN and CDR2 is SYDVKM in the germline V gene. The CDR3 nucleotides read TGTGCCAGCAGTTCGACAGGGGGCGGTTATGGCTACACCTTC. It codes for CASSSTGGGYGYTF.

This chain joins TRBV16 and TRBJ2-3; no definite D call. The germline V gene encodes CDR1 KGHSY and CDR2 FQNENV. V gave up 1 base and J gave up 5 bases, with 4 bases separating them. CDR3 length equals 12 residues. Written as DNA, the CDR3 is TGTGCCAGCAGCCAATTCCTAGATACGCAGTATTTT. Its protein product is CASSQFLDTQYF.

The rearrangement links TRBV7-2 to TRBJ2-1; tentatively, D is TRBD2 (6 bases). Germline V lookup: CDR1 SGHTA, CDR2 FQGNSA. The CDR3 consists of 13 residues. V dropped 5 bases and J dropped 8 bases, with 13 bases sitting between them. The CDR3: CASSQDYSHEQFF. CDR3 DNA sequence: TGTGCCAGCAGCCAGGACTATTCGCATGAGCAGTTCTTC.

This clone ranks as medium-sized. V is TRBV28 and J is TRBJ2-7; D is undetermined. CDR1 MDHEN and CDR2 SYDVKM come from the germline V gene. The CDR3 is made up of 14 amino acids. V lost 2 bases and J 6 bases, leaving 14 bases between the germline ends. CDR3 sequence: CASSLTGQPGEQYF. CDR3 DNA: TGTGCCAGCAGTTTAACCGGGCAGCCAGGCGAGCAGTACTTC.